This TCR beta chain was sequenced during a study of T cells in Graves' hyperthyroidism and ophthalmopathy. Across the whole study: Peripheral blood was obtained at initial diagnosis, preceding any treatment.

General study results and limits: The model predicted ophthalmopathy a median around six months before onset.

Germline values: CDR1 MNHNS, CDR2 SASEGT. The CDR3 loop spans 17 amino acids. Trimming at V came to 5 bases and at J to 5 bases, leaving 15 bases not matched to a gene. Diagnostic assessment was based on clinical symptoms, serum thyroxine and TRAb, thyroid ultrasound and orbital computed tomography. Concerning this clonotype itself: Its specificity is unknown.

The CDR3 regions of TCR beta were amplified from RNA transcripts. Initially, a first-round RT-PCR of the TCR CDR3 employed the HTBI primer set. Each CDR3 protein gets one entry after TCRdb re-called the multiplex PCR reads with MiXCR. This sample carries 500,000 to 650,000 distinct CDR3 sequences, about 20% of them seen once, and the ten largest clones take about 45%. Sequencing was performed on blood. V gene TRBV6-1 combines with J gene TRBJ2-5; 9 bases match TRBD2. The receptor was derived from a man between 40 and 49 years old with Graves' ophthalmopathy. CDR3 in DNA: TGTGCCAGCAGTTCCATCAGGGGGACTAGCCAGGGGGAGACCCAGTACTTC. It encodes CASSSIRGTSQGETQYF.